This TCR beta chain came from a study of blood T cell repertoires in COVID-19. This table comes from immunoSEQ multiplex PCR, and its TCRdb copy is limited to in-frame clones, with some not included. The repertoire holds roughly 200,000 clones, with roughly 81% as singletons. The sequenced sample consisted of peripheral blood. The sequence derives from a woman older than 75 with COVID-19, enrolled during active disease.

The CDR3 sequence is CASSLSFSSYEQYF. The CDR3 bases are TGCGCCAGCAGCTTGTCTTTTAGCTCCTACGAGCAGTACTTC. The rearrangement links TRBV5-1 to TRBJ2-7; D not resolved. CDR1 is SGHRS and CDR2 is YFSETQ in the germline V gene. The CDR3 runs to 14 residues. Trimming left V 1 base short and J 0 bases short, with 8 bases between.